This T cell receptor beta chain was identified in a study of fetal regulatory T cell absence and autoimmunity. Study-level results: In IPEX syndrome, oligoclonal enrichment was read as supporting prenatal antigen-driven autoimmunity in the pancreas. Pancreas and cord blood did not differ much in TRB family usage.

The CDR3 contains 13 residues. Germline V gene data show CDR1 as SGHNT and CDR2 as YYREEE (reference sequence). Trimming took 4 bases from V and 11 from J, leaving 18 bases between them. Concerning this clone itself: Its antigen is undetermined.

Sequencing was at survey level. Sequencing used immunoSEQ multiplex PCR; TCRdb keeps in-frame clones, though not all of them. This sample carries roughly 95,000 clones, about 78% of them seen once, and the ten largest clones take roughly 2%. The TCR was taken from a male donor with IPEX syndrome. The sample was pancreas tissue. J is TRBJ1-1 and V is TRBV5-4, with D perhaps TRBD1 (6 bases). CDR3 region: CASSPSLQGAAFF. CDR3 coding DNA: TGTGCCAGCAGCCCGTCCTTACAGGGTGCGGCTTTCTTT. The full variable domain, its missing parts supplied by reference TRBV5-4 and TRBJ1-1, is ETGVTQSPTHLIKTRGQQVTLRCSSQSGHNTVSWYQQALGQGPQFIFQYYREEENGRGNFPPRFSGLQFPNYSSELNVNALELDDSALYLCASSPSLQGAAFFGQGTRLTVV.